This TCR beta chain originates from a study of blood T cell repertoires in COVID-19. Study at large: Spain, Italy and the United States supplied samples that represented acute and convalescent COVID-19. The analysed material was cDNA or gDNA that came from T cells, B-cell-depleted T cells, or PBMCs.

In the authors' workflow: Reference gene primer amplification gave nucleated cell count estimates. This table comes from immunoSEQ multiplex PCR, and its TCRdb copy is limited to in-frame clones, with some not included. That table furnishes V, J and clone size, whereas the DNA furnished D and trimming. Altogether about 430,000 clones are present, roughly 90% being singletons, with the ten largest covering approximately 0.92%. Germline V gives CDR1 MNHEY, CDR2 SMNVEV (reference sequence). Trimming pared 6 bases from V and 4 bases from J, leaving 21 bases between. The CDR3 consists of 16 residues. This clone was seen a few times. Followed longitudinally, the Seattle patients had been enrolled during active infection.

The sequence was collected from a man younger than 30 with COVID-19, enrolled during active disease. Input material: peripheral blood. This chain connects TRBV27 to TRBJ1-2, with D tentatively TRBD1 (6 bases). CDR3 sequence: CASSNDLDGTLYGYTF. Written as DNA, the CDR3 is TGTGCCAGCAGCAACGACCTTGATGGGACACTCTATGGCTACACCTTC.